A single sample gave rise to the 23 T cell receptor beta chains below, sequenced in a study of cytomegalovirus exposure and HLA in healthy donors (dated 2017 in TCRdb). The library was built by means of the immunoSEQ multiplex PCR assay. Entries here come from immuneACCESS through TCRdb and include only in-frame sequences with V and J called. Some clones fail to appear in such tables; in the studies checked, an unresolved V gene covers under half of the shortfall, and the cause of the remainder is unknown. This sample has about 110,000 clones in its table, and approximately 88% of those were observed once. More than 1.4% of the sample is taken by the ten largest. Sequences were obtained from PBMCs. Source of these receptors: a woman aged 25 to 39 in good health and CMV-seropositive.

J is TRBJ2-7 and V is TRBV9, with TRBD1 identical over 7 bases. The CDR3 sequence is 14 residues long. Trimming took 4 bases from V and 2 from J; bases not matched to a gene: 6. CDR1 and CDR2 (germline): SGDLS, YYNGEE. The CDR3 protein is CASSPGDSTYEQYF. CDR3 nucleotide sequence: TGTGCCAGCAGCCCTGGGGACAGTACCTACGAGCAGTACTTC.

The chain recombines TRBV28 with TRBJ1-2; 8 positions match TRBD1. The germline CDR1 and CDR2 sequences are MDHEN and SYDVKM. The V gene end was trimmed by 3 bases and the J gene end by 1 base; junction bases not matched to a gene: 7. This CDR3 has 16 residues. The DNA of the CDR3 is TGTGCCAGCAGTTTCGTCCAGGGGGCCTTTAACTATGGCTACACCTTC. It translates to CASSFVQGAFNYGYTF.

This clone appeared once. The V gene is TRBV2, the J gene TRBJ1-5; 9 nucleotides match TRBD1. Germline V gives CDR1 SNHLY, CDR2 FYNNEI. The J segment lost 6 bases and the V segment lost 3 bases, leaving 3 bases of the junction unmatched. The CDR3 totals 14 residues. The CDR3 protein is CASSEGQGFQPQHF. The CDR3 nucleotides are TGTGCCAGCAGTGAGGGACAGGGTTTTCAGCCCCAGCATTTT.

This rearrangement joins TRBV28 to TRBJ1-5, with 9 bases fitting TRBD1. In germline, CDR1 is MDHEN, CDR2 SYDVKM. V was clipped by 4 bases and J by 7 bases; unmatched bases: 11. The length of the CDR3 is 16 residues. The CDR3 bases are TGTGCCAGCAGTTCTAGGACAGGGGCCTTCGAACAGCCCCAGCATTTT. Encoded protein: CASSSRTGAFEQPQHF.

This chain joins TRBV19 and TRBJ2-1, with 9 bases identical to TRBD2. The CDR3 runs 14 residues. The germline V gene has CDR1 LNHDA and CDR2 SQIVND (reference sequence). Trimming took 9 bases from V and 5 from J; bases not matched to a gene: 8. The CDR3 DNA reads TGTGCCAGCCGGCTTGGGACTAGCCACAATGAGCAGTTCTTC. Its translation: CASRLGTSHNEQFF.

The genes are TRBV30 and TRBJ2-2; 8 bases match TRBD2. The CDR3 spans 13 residues. Germline V gene lookup returns CDR1 GTSNPN and CDR2 SVGIG (reference sequence). The CDR3 loop reads CAGPRGVAGELFF. The CDR3 DNA reads as TGTGCAGGACCGCGGGGGGTCGCCGGGGAGCTGTTTTTT.

The chain is built from TRBV6-1 and TRBJ1-2, with 7 bases identical to TRBD1. The length of the CDR3 is 15 residues. Trimming took 6 bases from V and 3 from J; bases not matched to a gene: 10. Germline CDR1 reads MNHNS; CDR2 reads SASEGT. This CDR3 is CASRETGSGHYGYTF. The CDR3 nucleotides are TGTGCCAGCAGAGAGACAGGGAGTGGGCACTATGGCTACACCTTC.

The chain combines TRBV5-4 with TRBJ2-5; 9 bases agree with TRBD1. The germline gives CDR1 SGHNT, CDR2 YYREEE (reference sequence). The CDR3 loop spans 14 amino acids. J gave up 4 bases and V 3 bases, and 4 bases lay outside the gene matches. The CDR3 coding sequence is TGTGCCAGCAGCTCTCGGACAGGGGCAGAGACCCAGTACTTC. This gives the protein CASSSRTGAETQYF.

This clone occurred once. The chain uses TRBV4-3 and TRBJ2-1; 9 bases agree with TRBD1. CDR1 LGHNA and CDR2 YSLEER come from the germline V gene. This CDR3 has 16 amino acids. Germline trimming cut 4 bases from V and 8 bases from J; bases unmatched to any gene: 12. CDR3 in amino acids: CASSPGAGQGRDEQFF. The CDR3 bases are TGCGCCAGCAGCCCCGGGGCCGGACAGGGGAGGGATGAGCAGTTCTTC.

CDR3 loop: CASSQAIQGTTSYEQYF. CDR3 in DNA: TGCGCCAGCAGCCAAGCCATACAGGGGACGACGTCCTACGAGCAGTACTTC. V usage is TRBV4-3 and J usage is TRBJ2-7; 7 bases are a match to TRBD1. With V trimmed by 1 base and J by 1 base, 10 bases remained unmatched. Germline CDR1 reads LGHNA; CDR2 reads YSLEER. The CDR3 sequence is 17 residues long.

The chain uses TRBV6-1 and TRBJ2-6; 7 nucleotides align to TRBD1. The germline CDR1 and CDR2 sequences are MNHNS and SASEGT. The CDR3 loop spans 15 amino acids. Trimming at V came to 5 bases and at J to 2 bases, leaving 3 bases not matched to a gene. This CDR3 reads CASSPRGTGANVLTF. The CDR3 DNA reads as TGTGCCAGCAGTCCCAGGGGGACTGGGGCCAACGTCCTGACTTTC.

The chain couples TRBV6-5 to TRBJ1-4; D unclear. Trimming left V 5 bases short and J 8 bases short, with 12 bases between. This CDR3 has 13 residues. Looked up from germline, CDR1 is MNHEY and CDR2 is SVGAGI. CDR3 in DNA: TGTGCCAGCAGTCCCGGGGTTTTGGAAAAACTGTTTTTT. Its protein is CASSPGVLEKLFF.

This sequence joins TRBV11-3 and TRBJ1-1, with D unresolved. This CDR3 is 14 amino acids long. The germline gives CDR1 SGHNT, CDR2 YENEEA. V lost 0 bases to trimming and J lost 8 bases, with 13 bases between them. In DNA form, the CDR3 reads TGTGCCAGCAGCTTAGAACCAAGTGGAGCGGAAGCTTTCTTT. Encoded protein: CASSLEPSGAEAFF.

This clone was found once. The chain links TRBV4-3 to TRBJ2-2; TRBD2 matches at 12 bases. J gave up 7 bases and V 6 bases, and 9 bases lay outside the gene matches. The CDR3 totals 16 residues. Germline V CDR1 and CDR2: LGHNA, YSLEER. CDR3 sequence reads: CASSGTSGFEVGELFF. CDR3 coding DNA: TGCGCCAGCAGTGGGACTAGCGGGTTTGAAGTCGGGGAGCTGTTTTTT.

The chain couples TRBV7-9 to TRBJ2-7; weak D call: TRBD2 (6 bases). In germline, CDR1 is SEHNR, CDR2 FQNEAQ (reference sequence). This CDR3 has 12 residues. Trimming cost V 4 bases and J 7 bases, with 11 bases left between them. The chain's CDR3 is CASSWRGREQYF. Here the CDR3 DNA reads TGTGCCAGCAGCTGGCGGGGAAGGGAGCAGTACTTC.

The genes are TRBV18 and TRBJ2-7; 10 positions agree with TRBD2. Germline CDR1 KGHSH, CDR2 LQKENI. The junction had 5 bases not matched to a gene; V was cut back by 3 bases and J by 0 bases. CDR3 length: 16 residues. The CDR3: CASSPGLAVFSYEQYF. CDR3 sequence (DNA): TGTGCCAGCTCACCCGGACTAGCGGTTTTCTCCTACGAGCAGTACTTC.

The chain carries TRBV28 and TRBJ1-4, with D perhaps TRBD1 (6 bases). Between the trimmed V and J ends, which lost 5 bases and 0 bases, there was a span of 10 bases. The CDR3 runs 15 residues. Looked up from germline, CDR1 is MDHEN and CDR2 is SYDVKM. CDR3 in amino acids: CASSLTGATNEKLFF. For the CDR3, the DNA is TGTGCCAGCAGTCTGACAGGAGCAACTAATGAAAAACTGTTTTTT.

The V call is TRBV6-5, the J call TRBJ1-6; a weak D match, TRBD1 (5 bases). The CDR3 covers 15 residues. V was cut by 2 bases and J by 7 bases, with 12 bases left in between. CDR1 MNHEY and CDR2 SVGAGI come from the germline V gene. DNA for the CDR3: TGTGCCAGCAGTTACGGGGCAGAATTAAATTCACCCCTCCACTTT. Translating it yields CASSYGAELNSPLHF.

The chain combines TRBV29-1 with TRBJ2-5, with D hard to call. This CDR3 is 10 amino acids long. Looked up from germline, CDR1 is SQVTM and CDR2 is ANQGSEA. V lost 4 bases and J 4 bases, leaving 4 bases between the germline ends. CDR3 bases: TGCAGCGTTGGGGCAGAGACCCAGTACTTC. Its protein is CSVGAETQYF. Full variable domain (remainder filled in from reference TRBV29-1 and TRBJ2-5): SAVISQKPSRDICQRGTSLTIQCQVDSQVTMMFWYRQQPGQSLTLIATANQGSEATYESGFVIDKFPISRPNLTFSTLTVSNMSPEDSSIYLCSVGAETQYFGPGTRLLVL.

The V call is TRBV6-5, the J call TRBJ2-5, with 14 positions matching TRBD2. The CDR3 runs 14 residues. In germline, CDR1 is MNHEY, CDR2 SVGAGI. V lost 6 bases and J lost 6; bases outside the gene matches: 3. The CDR3 sequence: CASSGTSGRQTQYF. CDR3 nucleotide sequence: TGTGCCAGCAGCGGGACTAGCGGGAGACAGACCCAGTACTTC.

The chain recombines TRBV9 with TRBJ2-2, with 11 bases lining up with TRBD2. The CDR3 contains 18 residues. Germline-derived CDR1 and CDR2 are SGDLS and YYNGEE. Trimming took 0 bases from V and 4 from J; bases not matched to a gene: 8. This CDR3 reads CASSVAPSGRRGTGELFF. In DNA, the CDR3 is TGTGCCAGCAGCGTAGCTCCTAGCGGGAGGCGGGGCACCGGGGAGCTGTTTTTT.

Only a few counts were recorded for this clone. The chain joins TRBV11-3 to TRBJ2-5, with 9 nucleotides matching TRBD2. With 4 bases clipped from V and 7 bases from J, the junction kept 7 bases outside the gene matches. This CDR3 has 14 amino acids. Germline-derived CDR1 and CDR2 are SGHNT and YENEEA. CDR3: CASSSGLAGGTQYF. CDR3 DNA: TGTGCCAGCAGCTCGGGACTAGCTGGCGGGACCCAGTACTTC. The full variable domain, completed using reference TRBV11-3 and TRBJ2-5, is EAGVVQSPRYKIIEKKQPVAFWCNPISGHNTLYWYLQNLGQGPELLIRYENEEAVDDSQLPKDRFSAERLKGVDSTLKIQPAELGDSAVYLCASSSGLAGGTQYFGPGTRLLVL.

This chain connects TRBV15 to TRBJ2-2; 7 bases align to TRBD1. The germline V gene has CDR1 LNHNV and CDR2 YYDKDF (reference sequence). V shed 1 base and J 3 bases; nucleotides not matched to a gene: 11. The CDR3 is 18 amino acids. The CDR3 nucleotides read TGTGCCACCAGCAGAGGATATGATCAGGGGGATGACACCGGGGAGCTGTTTTTT. It codes for CATSRGYDQGDDTGELFF.